This is a list of T cell receptor beta chains from one sample in a study of shared clonotypes between healthy human individuals. Some clones are missing from TCRdb's copy, which holds only in-frame ones; the method was immunoSEQ multiplex PCR. The sample carries about 2 million clones, about 94% recorded once. The sample consisted of naive CD8+ T cells sorted from blood. The receptors were gathered from a man between 18 and 35 years old in good health. CDR3s include the opening cysteine and the closing phenylalanine or tryptophan. Fields, in order: clone size, J gene, D gene, CDR3 length, V gene, CDR3 protein, CDR3 DNA. D genes are given only for firm matches. Clone size is stated in some rows and not others, as once, few, many or a class when expanded.

>-|TRBJ1-1|TRBD1|14|TRBV7-9
CASSPPDRYTEAFF
TGTGCCAGCAGCCCCCCGGACAGGTACACTGAAGCTTTCTTT
>-|TRBJ1-4|-|14|TRBV6-1
CASSEGGFNEKLFF
TGTGCCAGCAGTGAAGGGGGCTTTAATGAAAAACTGTTTTTT
>once|TRBJ2-2|TRBD1|15|TRBV4-3
CASSQETGVAGELFF
TGCGCCAGCAGCCAGGAAACAGGGGTCGCCGGGGAGCTGTTTTTT
>-|TRBJ2-7|TRBD1|15|TRBV27
CASSASGTDIYEQYF
TGTGCCAGCAGTGCCTCCGGGACAGACATCTACGAGCAGTACTTC
>-|TRBJ2-2|-|16|TRBV11-1
CASSWENVLYTGELFF
TGTGCCAGCAGCTGGGAGAACGTATTGTACACCGGGGAGCTGTTTTTT
>once|TRBJ2-2|TRBD2|14|TRBV30
CAWSPLTSSGELFF
TGTGCCTGGAGTCCTCTGACTAGCTCCGGGGAGCTGTTTTTT
>few|TRBJ1-5|TRBD1|14|TRBV27
CASSLTGTFQPQHF
TGTGCCAGCAGTCTGACAGGGACTTTCCAGCCCCAGCATTTT
>-|TRBJ2-7|-|14|TRBV19
CASSIERDTYEQYF
TGTGCCAGTAGTATAGAGCGGGATACCTACGAGCAGTACTTC
>-|TRBJ1-2|-|13|TRBV14
CASSQGQSYGYTF
TGTGCCAGCAGCCAAGGTCAGAGCTATGGCTACACCTTC
>-|TRBJ2-5|-|14|TRBV2
CASSDFRLEETQYF
TGTGCCAGCAGTGACTTTCGTCTAGAAGAGACCCAGTACTTC
>-|TRBJ2-5|TRBD1|15|TRBV9
CASSVDIGGTETQYF
TGTGCCAGCAGCGTAGATATAGGGGGCACAGAGACCCAGTACTTC
>-|TRBJ2-1|TRBD2|16|TRBV7-9
CASSPSSGSSYNEQFF
TGTGCCAGCAGCCCATCTAGCGGGAGCTCCTACAATGAGCAGTTCTTC
>-|TRBJ1-4|TRBD1|15|TRBV4-1
CASSPSGGTNEKLFF
TGCGCCAGCAGCCCCTCAGGGGGAACTAATGAAAAACTGTTTTTT
>-|TRBJ2-1|-|18|TRBV6-1
CASSELWVVGGLNDEQFF
TGTGCCAGCAGTGAACTCTGGGTGGTAGGGGGACTTAACGATGAGCAGTTCTTC
>-|TRBJ2-5|-|16|TRBV15
CATSHKGEGLQETQYF
TGTGCCACCAGCCATAAGGGGGAGGGACTCCAAGAGACCCAGTACTTC
>-|TRBJ2-7|TRBD1|15|TRBV5-4
CASSDTGQLAYEQYF
TGTGCCAGCAGCGATACGGGACAGCTCGCCTACGAGCAGTACTTC
>-|TRBJ1-3|-|15|TRBV19
CASSIGTVSGNTIYF
TGTGCCAGTAGTATAGGGACCGTCTCTGGAAACACCATATATTTT
>-|TRBJ1-1|-|13|TRBV29-1
CSVVRQMNTEAFF
TGCAGCGTCGTACGGCAAATGAACACTGAAGCTTTCTTT
>-|TRBJ2-1|TRBD2|14|TRBV5-4
CASSLGGLAEGKFF
TGTGCCAGCAGCTTGGGGGGACTAGCGGAAGGAAAGTTCTTC
>-|TRBJ2-1|TRBD2|16|TRBV7-2
CASSGRKGLAHNEQFF
TGTGCCAGCAGCGGGAGAAAGGGACTAGCTCACAATGAGCAGTTCTTC
>-|TRBJ2-7|-|14|TRBV2
CASNLAGRSYEQYF
TGTGCCAGCAATCTGGCAGGGAGATCCTACGAGCAGTACTTC
>-|TRBJ2-2|-|14|TRBV18
CASSPEGNTGELFF
TGTGCCAGCTCACCAGAGGGTAACACCGGGGAGCTGTTTTTT
>once|TRBJ1-1|-|14|TRBV4-1
CASSQSWAGTEAFF
TGCGCCAGCAGCCAATCCTGGGCGGGGACTGAAGCTTTCTTT
>-|TRBJ2-1|TRBD1|15|TRBV27
CASSSGTGIRYEQFF
TGTGCCAGCAGTAGCGGGACAGGGATAAGGTATGAGCAGTTCTTC
>-|TRBJ2-7|TRBD1|13|TRBV6-1
CASRPGQLWEQYF
TGTGCCAGCAGGCCGGGACAGCTCTGGGAGCAGTACTTC
>-|TRBJ2-1|-|14|TRBV15
CATSAGTFYNEQFF
TGTGCCACCAGCGCCGGGACTTTCTACAATGAGCAGTTCTTC
>-|TRBJ2-2|TRBD2|15|TRBV18
CASPGKGLASGELFF
TGTGCCAGCCCAGGTAAGGGACTAGCTTCCGGGGAGCTGTTTTTT
>-|TRBJ2-6|-|16|TRBV5-6
CASSFDTHSGANVLTF
TGTGCCAGCAGCTTTGACACCCACTCTGGGGCCAACGTCCTGACTTTC
>-|TRBJ2-1|-|16|TRBV5-8
CASSLGTGGTYNEQFF
TGTGCCAGCAGCTTGGGGACAGGAGGGACCTACAATGAGCAGTTCTTC
>-|TRBJ2-7|TRBD2|16|TRBV27
CASSPPGLAGAYEQYF
TGTGCCAGCAGTCCCCCCGGACTAGCGGGGGCCTACGAGCAGTACTTC
>-|TRBJ1-3|-|15|TRBV2
CASSGDVNSGNTIYF
TGTGCCAGCAGCGGGGACGTAAACTCTGGAAACACCATATATTTT